This is a list of T cell receptor beta chains from one sample in a study of cytomegalovirus exposure and HLA in healthy donors. Repertoires were generated with immunoSEQ multiplex PCR, while TCRdb's copy carries only in-frame clones and drops some. The sample lists about 130,000 clones, roughly 71% seen once, with nearly 6% in the top ten. Sequencing was carried out using PBMCs. These receptors all come from a woman aged 50 to 60 in good health and CMV-seropositive. Each CDR3 is given with its conserved first and last residue. D genes are given only for firm matches. Clone size, where shown, is once, few, many, or a class for clones that have expanded.

TRBJ2-3,TRBV19,once,.,CASSIELTDTQYF,TGTGCCAGTAGTATAGAACTCACAGATACGCAGTATTTT
TRBJ1-1,TRBV4-3,.,.,CASSQDQVSEAFF,TGCGCCAGCAGCCAAGACCAGGTGTCTGAAGCTTTCTTT
TRBJ2-2,TRBV19,.,TRBD1,CASSRDRNTGELFF,TGTGCCAGTAGTCGGGACAGAAACACCGGGGAGCTGTTTTTT
TRBJ2-1,TRBV4-2,few,.,CASSQDRDEQFF,TGTGCCAGCAGCCAAGATCGGGATGAGCAGTTCTTC
TRBJ1-1,TRBV9,many,.,CASSDPGPEAFF,TGTGCCAGCAGCGATCCAGGGCCTGAAGCTTTCTTT
TRBJ2-7,TRBV21-1,.,.,CASSSHSGGAFRGEQYF,TGTGCCAGCAGCTCTCATAGCGGGGGGGCTTTTCGTGGCGAGCAGTACTTC
TRBJ1-5,TRBV6-1,.,.,CASSNRSTSNQPQHF,TGTGCCAGCAGTAACAGGTCTACTAGCAATCAGCCCCAGCATTTT
TRBJ1-5,TRBV15,.,.,CATSRDQMGGSPNQPQHF,TGTGCCACCAGCAGAGATCAAATGGGAGGTTCCCCGAATCAGCCCCAGCATTTT
TRBJ1-2,TRBV29-1,.,.,CSVGTGLNYGYTF,TGCAGCGTTGGAACAGGCCTTAACTATGGCTACACCTTC
TRBJ2-3,TRBV5-6,few,.,CASSTGPPGIDTQYF,TGTGCCAGCAGCACGGGCCCTCCGGGGATAGATACGCAGTATTTT
TRBJ1-1,TRBV11-3,.,.,CASSRRGQGTNTEAFF,TGTGCCAGCAGCCGCCGAGGGCAGGGGACGAACACTGAAGCTTTCTTT
TRBJ1-2,TRBV29-1,.,.,CSVEDTGGGGYGYTF,TGCAGCGTTGAAGACACTGGGGGGGGAGGCTATGGCTACACCTTC
TRBJ2-1,TRBV29-1,.,.,CSGGPYNEQFF,TGCAGCGGGGGCCCCTACAATGAGCAGTTCTTC
TRBJ2-5,TRBV5-1,.,.,CASSSVVGGGPEETQYF,TGCGCCAGCAGCTCGGTGGTTGGCGGGGGCCCGGAAGAGACCCAGTACTTC
TRBJ2-5,TRBV5-1,.,TRBD2,CASILYGGAGETQYF,TGCGCCAGCATCCTCTACGGGGGGGCGGGAGAGACCCAGTACTTC
TRBJ2-1,TRBV19,.,.,CASRTGYYNEQFF,TGTGCCAGTAGGACGGGGTACTACAATGAGCAGTTCTTC
TRBJ1-5,TRBV6-1,.,.,CASNRVRNPNQPQHF,TGTGCCAGCAACAGGGTTCGTAATCCGAATCAGCCCCAGCATTTT
TRBJ1-2,TRBV5-4,.,.,CASSSQARYSYGYTF,TGTGCCAGCAGCTCCCAAGCACGCTATTCCTATGGCTACACCTTC
TRBJ2-1,TRBV5-1,.,.,CASSLDGLLNEQFF,TGCGCCAGCAGCTTGGATGGACTCCTCAATGAGCAGTTCTTC
TRBJ2-3,TRBV6-6,few,.,CASSLEADTQYF,TGTGCCAGCAGCCTAGAGGCAGATACGCAGTATTTT
TRBJ1-1,TRBV11-2,.,.,CASSLSIQGEAFF,TGTGCCAGCAGCTTATCCATTCAGGGTGAAGCTTTCTTT
TRBJ2-1,TRBV7-6,.,TRBD2,CASRRTSGGNEQFF,TGTGCCAGCAGAAGGACTAGCGGGGGGAATGAGCAGTTCTTC
TRBJ2-7,TRBV14,.,TRBD1,CASSQVRGQGIYEQYF,TGTGCCAGCAGCCAAGTTCGGGGACAGGGGATCTACGAGCAGTACTTC
TRBJ1-2,TRBV5-1,few,.,CASSLYGDGYTF,TGCGCCAGCAGCTTGTACGGGGATGGCTACACCTTC
TRBJ2-7,TRBV2,.,TRBD1,CAGAGGSYEQYF,TGTGCGGGGGCAGGGGGATCCTACGAGCAGTACTTC
TRBJ2-7,TRBV7-2,.,.,CASSLDLGSYEQYF,TGTGCCAGCAGCTTAGATTTGGGCAGCTACGAGCAGTACTTC
TRBJ1-2,TRBV4-2,once,.,CASSQDGQGGDYGYTF,TGTGCCAGCAGCCAAGATGGGCAGGGAGGGGACTATGGCTACACCTTC
TRBJ2-2,TRBV5-5,few,.,CASSFQGLNTGELFF,TGTGCCAGCAGCTTCCAGGGACTGAACACCGGGGAGCTGTTTTTT
TRBJ1-6,TRBV5-4,.,.,CASSPAAIPEGSPLHF,TGTGCCAGCAGCCCTGCAGCGATTCCGGAGGGGTCACCCCTCCACTTT
TRBJ2-7,TRBV2,.,.,CASSFSRVEQYF,TGTGCCAGCAGTTTCTCCAGGGTCGAGCAGTACTTC
TRBJ1-1,TRBV6-5,.,TRBD1,CASSFRQGMNTEAFF,TGTGCCAGCAGTTTTAGACAGGGGATGAACACTGAAGCTTTCTTT
TRBJ2-3,TRBV7-2,.,TRBD2,CASSPSGGNTADTQYF,TGTGCCAGCAGCCCTAGCGGGGGGAACACAGCAGATACGCAGTATTTT
TRBJ1-1,TRBV7-2,.,TRBD1,CASSARTGVVSTEAFF,TGTGCCAGCAGCGCGCGGACAGGGGTGGTGAGCACTGAAGCTTTCTTT
TRBJ2-7,TRBV4-2,once,TRBD2,CASSQVGGTSGVEQYF,TGTGCCAGCAGCCAAGTAGGCGGGACTAGCGGAGTCGAGCAGTACTTC
TRBJ1-4,TRBV7-9,.,.,CASSPGEGRDEKLFF,TGTGCCAGCAGCCCCGGGGAGGGCCGCGACGAAAAACTGTTTTTT
TRBJ1-5,TRBV7-9,.,TRBD1,CASSPGTGHNQPQHF,TGTGCCAGCAGCCCCGGGACAGGCCACAATCAGCCCCAGCATTTT
TRBJ1-1,TRBV30,many,.,CAWSNRGDTEAFF,TGTGCCTGGAGTAACCGGGGGGACACTGAAGCTTTCTTT
TRBJ2-3,TRBV19,.,TRBD2,CASSGSSGGHPSTDTQYF,TGTGCCAGTAGTGGATCTAGCGGGGGCCATCCTAGCACAGATACGCAGTATTTT
TRBJ2-6,TRBV6-5,.,.,CASSYGQTGANVLTF,TGTGCCAGCAGTTACGGGCAAACTGGGGCCAACGTCCTGACTTTC
TRBJ2-7,TRBV5-1,.,.,CASSLVAGSLSYEQYF,TGCGCCAGCAGCTTGGTCGCGGGGTCTCTCTCCTACGAGCAGTACTTC